The 9 T cell receptor beta chains below were found in one sample sequenced in a study of beta chain features in type 1 diabetes. The authors reverse transcribed all of the isolated RNA, so sequencing captured expressed TCRB transcripts. The assay was immunoSEQ multiplex PCR, and TCRdb's table has in-frame clones only and misses some. Found here are under 250,000 clones, roughly an eighth of them singletons; the top ten hold more than 0.02%. The sample taken for sequencing was naive CD4+ T cells from blood. Receptors were obtained from a woman aged 40 to 49 in good health.

The CDR3 here is CASSLLTEALSPQHF. In nucleotides, the CDR3 is TGTGCCAGCAGCTTATTAACCGAGGCCCTCTCGCCCCAGCATTTT. This rearrangement joins TRBV7-2 to TRBJ1-5; D remains ambiguous. The germline CDR1 and CDR2 sequences are SGHTA and FQGNSA. Between the trimmed V and J ends, which lost 2 bases and 9 bases, there was a span of 17 bases. The CDR3 extends over 15 amino acids.

V is TRBV4-3 and J is TRBJ2-7, with D hard to call. This CDR3 is built from 15 residues. Between the trimmed V and J ends, which lost 0 bases and 0 bases, there was a span of 9 bases. Germline-derived CDR1 and CDR2 are LGHNA and YSLEER. The CDR3, as DNA: TGCGCCAGCAGCCAAGACACCTCGAGCTCCTACGAGCAGTACTTC. This translates into CASSQDTSSSYEQYF.

The rearrangement uses TRBV9 and TRBJ2-2, with 7 nucleotides matching TRBD2. Losses at the gene ends were 1 base for V and 5 bases for J; bases not matched to a gene: 8. The germline gives CDR1 SGDLS, CDR2 YYNGEE. This CDR3 is 16 amino acids long. This CDR3 reads CASSVRASGATGELFF. The DNA of the CDR3 is TGTGCCAGCAGCGTAAGGGCCAGCGGGGCGACCGGGGAGCTGTTTTTT.

The V and J genes are TRBV5-1 and TRBJ2-5, with D perhaps TRBD2 (5 bases). This CDR3 comprises 12 residues. The V gene's germline CDR1 is SGHRS and CDR2 YFSETQ. Trimming took 2 bases from V and 3 from J, leaving 5 bases between them. CDR3 bases: TGCGCCAGCAGCTTCGGGGAAGAGACCCAGTACTTC. Its translation: CASSFGEETQYF.

This clone occurred a few times. The chain combines TRBV21-1 with TRBJ2-3; whether TRBD2, the table's D call, matches the DNA was not checked. TRBV21-1 is deemed a pseudogene. The CDR3 sequence is 12 residues long. Written as DNA, the CDR3 is TGTGTCCCCGAGGTCGGCGGGGATACGCAGTATTTT. This sequence encodes CVPEVGGDTQYF.

This clone occurred a few times. DNA of the CDR3: TGTGCCAGTAGTCGTTCAGGGGGCGTAAAGTACAATGAGCAGTTCTTC. Translating it yields CASSRSGGVKYNEQFF. J is TRBJ2-1 and V is TRBV19, with 8 nucleotides matching TRBD1. Germline-derived CDR1 and CDR2 are LNHDA and SQIVND (reference sequence). The CDR3 is 16 residues long. The V gene end was trimmed by 5 bases and the J gene end by 4 bases; junction bases not matched to a gene: 10.

This sequence joins TRBV7-2 and TRBJ1-6; 7 positions agree with TRBD1. CDR3 length equals 14 residues. The V gene's germline CDR1 is SGHTA and CDR2 FQGNSA. The junction had 6 bases not matched to a gene; V was cut back by 3 bases and J by 10 bases. CDR3 bases: TGTGCCAGCAGCTTCAAAACAGGGGTCTCACCCCTCCACTTT. It encodes CASSFKTGVSPLHF. Variable domain in full (rest from reference TRBV7-2 and TRBJ1-6): GAGVSQSPSNKVTEKGKDVELRCDPISGHTALYWYRQSLGQGLEFLIYFQGNSAPDKSGLPSDRFSAERTGGSVSTLTIQRTQQEDSAVYLCASSFKTGVSPLHFGNGTRLTVT.

The CDR3 loop is CASKIQGPSTVQYF. The CDR3 DNA follows: TGTGCCAGCAAAATTCAGGGGCCCTCTACGGTGCAGTACTTC. V is TRBV2 and J is TRBJ2-7; D is perhaps TRBD1 (6 bases). Trimming took 7 bases from V and 9 from J, leaving 22 bases between them. CDR1 and CDR2 from the germline V gene are SNHLY and FYNNEI. CDR3 size: 14 residues. Based on the CDR3 plus reference TRBV2 and TRBJ2-7, the full variable domain is EPEVTQTPSHQVTQMGQEVILRCVPISNHLYFYWYRQILGQKVEFLVSFYNNEISEKSEIFDDQFSVERPDGSNFTLKIRSTKLEDSAMYFCASKIQGPSTVQYFGPGTRLTVT.

This clone occurred a few times. J is TRBJ1-5 and V is TRBV5-6, with TRBD1 matching 9 bases. Germline V gives CDR1 SGHDT, CDR2 YYEEEE. V lost 0 bases, J lost 1 base, and 8 bases stayed unmatched. The CDR3 length is 18 residues. The CDR3 loop reads CASSLGRGQGWSNQPQHF. CDR3 bases: TGTGCCAGCAGCTTGGGGAGGGGACAGGGATGGAGCAATCAGCCCCAGCATTTT.